The T cell receptor beta chain described here comes from a study of T cells in Graves' hyperthyroidism and ophthalmopathy. General study points: Stable hyperthyroidism and ophthalmopathy were separated using 13 V-J signatures. Median prediction lead before ophthalmopathy onset was about 6.7 months with the model. Blood also showed most of the thyroid clonotypes that were expanded above 0.001.

For the diagnoses, clinical symptoms, serum thyroxine and TRAb, thyroid ultrasound and orbital computed tomography were used. This clonotype was seen only a few times. Its antigen is still unknown. The investigators amplified TCR beta CDR3 regions from RNA transcripts. TCR CDR3 underwent first-round RT-PCR with the HTBI primer set. From the multiplex PCR reads, TCRdb called clonotypes with MiXCR, one entry per CDR3 protein. The table includes around 620,000 distinct CDR3 sequences, approximately 14% detected once. The junction had 6 bases not matched to a gene; V was cut back by 6 bases and J by 5 bases. CDR1 and CDR2 (germline): MNHEY, SMNVEV (reference sequence). The CDR3 is 14 residues long.

This TCR derives from a woman between 18 and 29 years old with Graves' ophthalmopathy. The genes are TRBV27 and TRBJ2-5; 10 bases are a match to TRBD1. The source material was blood. CDR3 protein: CASRPTGGFETQYF. Here the CDR3 DNA reads TGTGCCAGCAGGCCGACAGGGGGCTTTGAGACCCAGTACTTC.